This entry describes one T cell receptor (beta chain). The CDR3 extends over 14 amino acids. The V and J ends lost 2 bases and 3 bases respectively, with 8 bases between them. Germline CDR1 is ENHRY and CDR2 is SYGVKD. Single viable CD3+CD4+CD8-CD45RO+ cells were sorted as the memory CD4+ T cells. Serostatus was set by detecting CMV pp150, pp28, p38, p52 IgG. The protocol was immunoSEQ multiplex PCR, while the TCRdb copy is restricted to in-frame clones and leaves out a portion. Altogether some 57,000 clones are present, around 79% being singletons, with the ten largest covering less than 0.95%. This specimen belongs to a study of memory CD4+ T cells and cytomegalovirus serostatus.

The rearrangement uses TRBV10-3 and TRBJ1-3, with D maybe TRBD1 (6 bases). This receptor was taken from an adult in good health and CMV-seronegative. Material for sequencing was memory CD4+ T cells from blood. The CDR3 bases are TGTGCCATCAGTGAGACAGGGTATGGAAACACCATATATTTT. Its protein product is CAISETGYGNTIYF.